This is a list of T cell receptor beta chains from one sample in a study of T-cell memory formation after mild COVID-19. TCRdb reprocessed the 5' RACE reads via MiXCR and lists one record per CDR3 protein. The table lists some 100,000 distinct CDR3 sequences, 11% of them singletons. Sequenced material: PBMCs or a T cell subset sorted from them (not recorded which). Source of these receptors: a man aged 18 to 30 who had mild COVID-19 (a few samples of this study predate the infection). Cell type and time point are not known. Both conserved end residues are part of each CDR3. The D gene is left open where the match is weak. Some rows mark clone size as missing; the rest say once, few, many or name a class of expanded clone.

j_call v_call clone_size d_call cdr3_nt cdr3_aa
TRBJ2-1 TRBV7-9 few NA TGTGCCAGCAGCTCCCTCTCCGACTACAATGAGCAGTTCTTC CASSSLSDYNEQFF
TRBJ2-1 TRBV12-3/TRBV12-4 few NA TGTGCCAGCAGTATAGATGAACAGCCCCTCCTCGATGAGCAGTTCTTC CASSIDEQPLLDEQFF
TRBJ2-3 TRBV7-6 once TRBD1 TGTGCCAGCAGCTTGGCCGGGACAGGGTGGACAGATACGCAGTATTTT CASSLAGTGWTDTQYF
TRBJ2-1 TRBV6-4 NA TRBD1 TGTGCCAGCAGCGAAGGGGGCCTGGGGCAGTTCTTC CASSEGGLGQFF
TRBJ1-2 TRBV7-6 many NA TGTGCCAGCAGCTCCCCCAGCCTCTATGGCTACACCTTC CASSSPSLYGYTF
TRBJ1-5 TRBV4-3 NA NA TGCGCCAGCAGCCAAGTGAGAGGGCTCAGTCAGCCCCAGCATTTT CASSQVRGLSQPQHF
TRBJ2-3 TRBV2 once NA TGTGCCAGCAGTGCTCCAGGGCGATTCACAGATACGCAGTATTTT CASSAPGRFTDTQYF
TRBJ2-6 TRBV4-3 NA NA TGCGCCAGCAGCCAAAGGGGTTATGCTGCCAACGTCCTGACTTTC CASSQRGYAANVLTF
TRBJ2-3 TRBV27 NA NA TGTGCCAGCAGTCTGAGGTCATCAGATACGCAGTATTTT CASSLRSSDTQYF
TRBJ2-2 TRBV13 NA NA TGTGCCAGCAGCCCGACTAGCTTTGGGGGGCCCGGGGAGCTGTTTTTT CASSPTSFGGPGELFF
TRBJ1-1 TRBV20-1 few NA TGCAGTGCTAGAGAGGGTAGGGGCAGAGCTGAAGCTTTCTTT CSAREGRGRAEAFF
TRBJ2-5 TRBV20-1 many TRBD2 TGCAGCGCCGGGACTAGCCCTGATGGAGGGACCCAGTACTTC CSAGTSPDGGTQYF
TRBJ1-1 TRBV3-1 NA NA TGTGCCAGCAGCCAAGAAAAGGTGATGAACACTGAAGCTTTCTTT CASSQEKVMNTEAFF
TRBJ2-3 TRBV6-6 NA TRBD2 TGTGCCAGTAACACGGGGGGAACAGATACGCAGTATTTT CASNTGGTDTQYF
TRBJ1-1 TRBV12-3/TRBV12-4 few TRBD1 TGTGCCAGCAGTTCCAGGACAGGGGGCCTGAACACTGAAGCTTTCTTT CASSSRTGGLNTEAFF
TRBJ1-1 TRBV7-3 NA NA TGTGCCGCCGGAGACAGGACTGAAGCTTTCTTT CAAGDRTEAFF
TRBJ2-5 TRBV6-4 NA NA TGTGCCAGCCGGGCGAGGCCAAAAACCCAGTACTTC CASRARPKTQYF